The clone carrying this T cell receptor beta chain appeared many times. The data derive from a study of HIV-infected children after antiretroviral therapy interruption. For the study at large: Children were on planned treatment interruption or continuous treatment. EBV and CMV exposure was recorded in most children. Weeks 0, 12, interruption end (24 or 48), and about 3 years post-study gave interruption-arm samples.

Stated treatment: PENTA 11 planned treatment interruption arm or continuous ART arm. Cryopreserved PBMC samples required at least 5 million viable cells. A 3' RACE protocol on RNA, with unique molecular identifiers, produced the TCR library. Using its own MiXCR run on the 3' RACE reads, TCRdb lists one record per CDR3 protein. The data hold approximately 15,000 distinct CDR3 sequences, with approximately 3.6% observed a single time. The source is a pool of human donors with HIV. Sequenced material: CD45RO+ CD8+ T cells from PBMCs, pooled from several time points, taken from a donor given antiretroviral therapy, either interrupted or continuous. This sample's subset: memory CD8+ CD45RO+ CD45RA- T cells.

CDR3 amino acids: CSAREGGTVTEAFF. CDR3 nucleotides: TGCAGTGCTAGAGAAGGGGGCACGGTCACTGAAGCTTTCTTT. The gene calls are TRBV20-1 and TRBJ1-1, with TRBD1 matching over 7 bases. The CDR3 is 14 amino acids. The germline gives CDR1 DFQATT, CDR2 SNEGSKA (reference sequence). The V and J ends lost 0 bases and 4 bases, in that order; junction bases with no gene match: 5.